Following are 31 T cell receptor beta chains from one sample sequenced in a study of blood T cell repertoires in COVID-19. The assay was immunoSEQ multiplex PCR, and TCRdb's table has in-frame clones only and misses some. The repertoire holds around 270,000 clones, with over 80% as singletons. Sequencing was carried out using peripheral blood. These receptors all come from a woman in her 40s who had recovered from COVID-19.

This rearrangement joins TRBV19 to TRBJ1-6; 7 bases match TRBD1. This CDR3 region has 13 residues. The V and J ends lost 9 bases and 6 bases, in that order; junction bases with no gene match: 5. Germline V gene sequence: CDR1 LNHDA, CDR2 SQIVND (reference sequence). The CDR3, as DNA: TGTGCCAGCAGCACAGGGGCTAATTCACCCCTCCACTTT. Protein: CASSTGANSPLHF.

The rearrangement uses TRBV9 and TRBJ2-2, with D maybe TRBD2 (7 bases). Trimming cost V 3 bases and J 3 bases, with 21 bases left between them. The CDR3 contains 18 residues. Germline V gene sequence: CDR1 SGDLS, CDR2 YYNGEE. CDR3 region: CASSAVDGGGGYTGELFF. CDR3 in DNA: TGTGCCAGCAGCGCGGTAGATGGGGGAGGGGGATACACCGGGGAGCTGTTTTTT.

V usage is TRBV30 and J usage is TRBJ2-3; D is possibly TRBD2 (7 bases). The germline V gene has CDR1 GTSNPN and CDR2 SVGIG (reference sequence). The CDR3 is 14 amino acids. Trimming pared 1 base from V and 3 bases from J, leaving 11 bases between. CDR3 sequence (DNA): TGTGCCTGGAGTGAGGGGGGAGGGACAGATACGCAGTATTTT. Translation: CAWSEGGGTDTQYF.

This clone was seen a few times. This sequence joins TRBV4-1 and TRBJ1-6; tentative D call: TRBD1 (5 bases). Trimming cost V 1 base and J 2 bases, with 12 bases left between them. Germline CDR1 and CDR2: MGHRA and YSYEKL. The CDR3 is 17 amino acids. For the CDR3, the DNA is TGCGCCAGCAGCCAAGCCCAGCGGGACGCCTATAATTCACCCCTCCACTTT. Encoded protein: CASSQAQRDAYNSPLHF.

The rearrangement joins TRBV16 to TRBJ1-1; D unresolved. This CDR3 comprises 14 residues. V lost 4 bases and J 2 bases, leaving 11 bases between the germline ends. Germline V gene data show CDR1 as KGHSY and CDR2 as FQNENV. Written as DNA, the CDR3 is TGTGCCAGCAGCCCCCCAGGCGTCAACACTGAAGCTTTCTTT. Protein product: CASSPPGVNTEAFF.

The CDR3 nucleotides read TGTGCCAGCAGCCCCTGGGAGGGGACTGAAGCTTTCTTT. Amino acid sequence: CASSPWEGTEAFF. This sequence joins TRBV7-9 and TRBJ1-1; maybe TRBD1 (5 bases). Germline V gene lookup returns CDR1 SEHNR and CDR2 FQNEAQ (reference sequence). The V end was cut by 5 bases, the J end by 5 bases, with 12 bases between. The CDR3 covers 13 residues.

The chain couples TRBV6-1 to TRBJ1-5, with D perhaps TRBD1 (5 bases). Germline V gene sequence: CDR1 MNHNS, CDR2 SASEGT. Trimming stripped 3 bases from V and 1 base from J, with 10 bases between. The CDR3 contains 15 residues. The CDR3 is CASSETEWSNQPQHF. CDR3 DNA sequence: TGTGCCAGCAGTGAGACAGAATGGAGCAATCAGCCCCAGCATTTT.

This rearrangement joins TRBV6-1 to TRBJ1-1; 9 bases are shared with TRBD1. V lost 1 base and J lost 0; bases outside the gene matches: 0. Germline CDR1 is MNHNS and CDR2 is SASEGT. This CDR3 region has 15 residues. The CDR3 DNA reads TGTGCCAGCAGTGAAGGGACAGGGGTGAACACTGAAGCTTTCTTT. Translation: CASSEGTGVNTEAFF.

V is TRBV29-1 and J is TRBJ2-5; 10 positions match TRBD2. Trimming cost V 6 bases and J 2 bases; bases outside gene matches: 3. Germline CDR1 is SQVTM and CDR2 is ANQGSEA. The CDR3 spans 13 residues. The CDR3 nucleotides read TGCAGCGTCGCGACTAGCGGGCAAGAGACCCAGTACTTC. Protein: CSVATSGQETQYF.

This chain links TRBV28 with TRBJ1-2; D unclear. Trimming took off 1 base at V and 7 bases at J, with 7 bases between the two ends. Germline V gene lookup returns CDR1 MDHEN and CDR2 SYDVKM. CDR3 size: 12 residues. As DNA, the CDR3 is TGTGCCAGCAGTTTATCCTTCAGTGGCTACACCTTC. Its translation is CASSLSFSGYTF.

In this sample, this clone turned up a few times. The CDR3 nucleotides are TGTGCCAGCAGTCAACAGGGGGTGAACACTGAAGCTTTCTTT. Encoded protein: CASSQQGVNTEAFF. V usage is TRBV6-5 and J usage is TRBJ1-1; 8 nucleotides match TRBD1. V was pared by 5 bases and J by 0 bases, with 2 bases of the junction left unmatched. Germline V CDR1 and CDR2: MNHEY, SVGAGI. The CDR3 totals 14 residues.

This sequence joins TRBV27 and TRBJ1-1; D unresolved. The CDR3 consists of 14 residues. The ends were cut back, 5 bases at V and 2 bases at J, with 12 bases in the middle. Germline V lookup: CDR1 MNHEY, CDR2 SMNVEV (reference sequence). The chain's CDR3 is CASSESRFNTEAFF. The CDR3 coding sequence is TGTGCCAGCAGTGAATCCAGGTTTAACACTGAAGCTTTCTTT.

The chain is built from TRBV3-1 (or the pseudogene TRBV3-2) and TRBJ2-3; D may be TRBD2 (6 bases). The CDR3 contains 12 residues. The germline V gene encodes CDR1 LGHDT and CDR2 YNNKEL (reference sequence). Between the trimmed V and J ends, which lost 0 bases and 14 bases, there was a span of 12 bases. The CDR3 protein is CASSQELAVRYF. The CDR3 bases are TGTGCCAGCAGCCAAGAACTAGCCGTCCGGTATTTT.

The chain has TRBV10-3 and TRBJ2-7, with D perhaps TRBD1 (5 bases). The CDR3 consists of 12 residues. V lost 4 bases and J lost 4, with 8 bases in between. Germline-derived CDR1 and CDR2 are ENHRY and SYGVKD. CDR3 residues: CAISAQGYEQYF. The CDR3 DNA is TGTGCCATCAGTGCCCAGGGATACGAGCAGTACTTC.

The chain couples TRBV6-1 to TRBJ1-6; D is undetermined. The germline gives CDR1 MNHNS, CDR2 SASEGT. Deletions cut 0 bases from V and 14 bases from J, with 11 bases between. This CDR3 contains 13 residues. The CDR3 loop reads CASSEAPEQSLHF. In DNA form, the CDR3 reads TGTGCCAGCAGTGAAGCGCCGGAGCAGTCCCTCCACTTT.

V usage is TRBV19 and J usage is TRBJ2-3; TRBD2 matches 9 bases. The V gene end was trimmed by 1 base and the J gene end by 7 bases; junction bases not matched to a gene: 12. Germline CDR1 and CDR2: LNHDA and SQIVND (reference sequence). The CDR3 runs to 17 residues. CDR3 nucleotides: TGTGCCAGTAGTATAGTTCCGGCGGGGGGGACATCATATACGCAGTATTTT. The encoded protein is CASSIVPAGGTSYTQYF.

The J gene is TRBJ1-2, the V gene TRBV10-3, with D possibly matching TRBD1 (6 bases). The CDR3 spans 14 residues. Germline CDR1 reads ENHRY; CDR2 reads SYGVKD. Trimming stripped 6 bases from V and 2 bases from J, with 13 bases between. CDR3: CAIREGGDNYGYTF. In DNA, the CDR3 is TGTGCCATCAGGGAAGGGGGGGACAACTATGGCTACACCTTC.

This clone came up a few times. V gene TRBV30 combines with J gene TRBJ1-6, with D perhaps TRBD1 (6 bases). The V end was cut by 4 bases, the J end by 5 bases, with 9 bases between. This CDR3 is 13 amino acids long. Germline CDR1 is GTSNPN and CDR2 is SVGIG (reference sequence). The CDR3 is CAWTGQNNSPLHF. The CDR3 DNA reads TGTGCCTGGACGGGACAAAATAATTCACCCCTCCACTTT.

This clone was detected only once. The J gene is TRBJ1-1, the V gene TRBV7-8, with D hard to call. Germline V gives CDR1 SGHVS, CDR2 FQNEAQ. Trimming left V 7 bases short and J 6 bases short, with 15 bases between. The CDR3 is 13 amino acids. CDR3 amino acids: CASKSQPVAEAFF. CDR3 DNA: TGTGCCAGCAAATCACAACCTGTCGCTGAAGCTTTCTTT.

The CDR3 region is CASSSQGGNTIYF. In nucleotides, the CDR3 is TGTGCCAGCAGCTCCCAGGGGGGAAACACCATATATTTT. The chain has TRBV5-6 and TRBJ1-3; the D gene is possibly TRBD1 (6 bases). Germline assignment: CDR1 SGHDT and CDR2 YYEEEE. V lost 3 bases and J 4 bases, leaving 8 bases between the germline ends. The CDR3 covers 13 residues.

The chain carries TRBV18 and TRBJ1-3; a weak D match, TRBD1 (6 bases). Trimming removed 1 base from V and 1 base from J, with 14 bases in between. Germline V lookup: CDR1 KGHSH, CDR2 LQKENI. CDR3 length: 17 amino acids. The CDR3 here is CASSPLLQGSSGNTIYF. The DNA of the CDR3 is TGTGCCAGCTCACCACTTCTACAGGGTTCGTCTGGAAACACCATATATTTT.

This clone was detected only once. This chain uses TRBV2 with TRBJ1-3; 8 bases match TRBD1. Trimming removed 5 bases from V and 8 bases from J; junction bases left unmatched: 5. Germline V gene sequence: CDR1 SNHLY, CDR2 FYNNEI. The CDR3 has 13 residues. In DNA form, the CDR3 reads TGTGCCAGCAGTCCTCAGGGGGCAGACACCATATATTTT. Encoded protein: CASSPQGADTIYF.

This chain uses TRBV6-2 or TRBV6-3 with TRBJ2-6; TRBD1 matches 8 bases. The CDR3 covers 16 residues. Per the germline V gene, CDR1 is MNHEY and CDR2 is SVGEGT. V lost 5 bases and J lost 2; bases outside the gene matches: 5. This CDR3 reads CASSRYRGTGANVLTF. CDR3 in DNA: TGTGCCAGCAGTCGATACAGGGGGACTGGGGCCAACGTCCTGACTTTC.

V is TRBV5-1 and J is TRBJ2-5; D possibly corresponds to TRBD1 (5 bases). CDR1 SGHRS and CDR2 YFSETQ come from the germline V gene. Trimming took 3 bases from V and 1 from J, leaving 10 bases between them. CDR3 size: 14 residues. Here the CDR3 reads CASSSDSSQETQYF. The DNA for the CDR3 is TGCGCCAGCAGCTCAGACAGTAGCCAAGAGACCCAGTACTTC. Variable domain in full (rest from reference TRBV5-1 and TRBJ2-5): KAGVTQTPRYLIKTRGQQVTLSCSPISGHRSVSWYQQTPGQGLQFLFEYFSETQRNKGNFPGRFSGRQFSNSRSEMNVSTLELGDSALYLCASSSDSSQETQYFGPGTRLLVL.

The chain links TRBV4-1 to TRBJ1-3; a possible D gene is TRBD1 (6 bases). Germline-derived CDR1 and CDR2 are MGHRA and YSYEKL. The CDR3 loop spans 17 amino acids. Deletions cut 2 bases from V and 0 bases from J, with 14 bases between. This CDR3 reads CASSQWIMGHSGNTIYF. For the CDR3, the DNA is TGCGCCAGCAGCCAATGGATCATGGGACACTCTGGAAACACCATATATTTT.

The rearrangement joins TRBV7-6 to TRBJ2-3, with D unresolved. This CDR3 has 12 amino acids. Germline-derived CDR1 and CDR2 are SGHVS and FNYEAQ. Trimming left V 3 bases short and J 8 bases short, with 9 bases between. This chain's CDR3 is CASSFATGTQYF. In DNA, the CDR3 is TGTGCCAGCAGCTTCGCCACCGGTACGCAGTATTTT.

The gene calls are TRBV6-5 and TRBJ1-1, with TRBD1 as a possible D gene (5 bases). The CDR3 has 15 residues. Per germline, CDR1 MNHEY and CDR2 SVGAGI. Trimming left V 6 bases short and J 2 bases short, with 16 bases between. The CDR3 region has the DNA TGTGCCAGCAGATCCGGGGGGGAGGGAAACACTGAAGCTTTCTTT. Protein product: CASRSGGEGNTEAFF.

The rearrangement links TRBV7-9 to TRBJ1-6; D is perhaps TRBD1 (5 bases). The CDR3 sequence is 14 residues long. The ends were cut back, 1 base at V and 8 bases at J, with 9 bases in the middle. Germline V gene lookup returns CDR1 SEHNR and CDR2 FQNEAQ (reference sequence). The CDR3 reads CASSLVAGDSPLHF. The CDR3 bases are TGTGCCAGCAGCTTAGTTGCGGGGGATTCACCCCTCCACTTT.

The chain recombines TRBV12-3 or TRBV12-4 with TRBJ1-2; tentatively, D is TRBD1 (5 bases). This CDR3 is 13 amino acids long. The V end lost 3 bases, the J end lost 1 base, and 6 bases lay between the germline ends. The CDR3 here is CASSFRVNYGYTF. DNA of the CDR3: TGTGCCAGCAGTTTCAGGGTTAACTATGGCTACACCTTC.

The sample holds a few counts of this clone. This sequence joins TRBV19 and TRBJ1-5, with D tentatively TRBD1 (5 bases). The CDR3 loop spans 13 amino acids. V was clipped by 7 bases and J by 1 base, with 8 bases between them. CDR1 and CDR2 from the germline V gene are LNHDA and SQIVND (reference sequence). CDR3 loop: CASKGASNQPQHF. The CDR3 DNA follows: TGTGCCAGTAAAGGGGCGAGCAATCAGCCCCAGCATTTT.

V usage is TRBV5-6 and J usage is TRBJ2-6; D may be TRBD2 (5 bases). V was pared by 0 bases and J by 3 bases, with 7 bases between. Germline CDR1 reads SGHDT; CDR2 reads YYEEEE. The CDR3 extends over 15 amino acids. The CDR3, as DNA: TGTGCCAGCAGCTTGGGAGGGAGTGGGGCCAACGTCCTGACTTTC. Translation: CASSLGGSGANVLTF.